Following are 20 T cell receptor beta chains from one sample sequenced in a study of cytomegalovirus exposure and HLA in healthy donors. TCRdb's table, derived via immunoSEQ multiplex PCR, lists solely in-frame clones and lacks some. The sample shows about 190,000 clones, around four fifths of them seen only once. The sequencing sample was made of PBMCs. These receptors were collected from a man between 18 and 35 years old in good health and CMV-seropositive.

This clone is medium-sized by share. J is TRBJ2-7 and V is TRBV7-9; D uncertain. This CDR3 has 12 amino acids. The germline V gene has CDR1 SEHNR and CDR2 FQNEAQ (reference sequence). The V end was cut by 5 bases, the J end by 4 bases, with 9 bases between. In DNA, the CDR3 is TGTGCCAGCAGCCCCACAGAATACGAGCAGTACTTC. Amino acids: CASSPTEYEQYF.

The rearrangement joins TRBV2 to TRBJ2-7, with 8 bases lining up with TRBD2. Trimming cost V 10 bases and J 3 bases; bases outside gene matches: 5. Germline V gene sequence: CDR1 SNHLY, CDR2 FYNNEI. The CDR3 is 12 residues long. The CDR3 here is CATDSGNYEQYF. The DNA for the CDR3 is TGTGCCACTGATAGCGGGAACTACGAGCAGTACTTC.

The chain carries TRBV7-2 and TRBJ2-5, with 7 bases identical to TRBD2. V lost 5 bases and J lost 7; bases outside the gene matches: 10. The CDR3 sequence is 14 residues long. The germline CDR1 and CDR2 sequences are SGHTA and FQGNSA. CDR3 in DNA: TGTGCCAGCAGCCCGGGGAGGGAGGCGGGGACCCAGTACTTC. Translated: CASSPGREAGTQYF.

This chain joins TRBV7-9 and TRBJ2-1, with 15 bases matching TRBD2. The CDR3 is 16 amino acids. Germline trimming cut 4 bases from V and 7 bases from J; bases unmatched to any gene: 5. The germline CDR1 and CDR2 sequences are SEHNR and FQNEAQ (reference sequence). CDR3 sequence: CASSSRTSGRVNEQFF. The CDR3 DNA follows: TGTGCCAGCAGCTCGCGGACTAGCGGGAGGGTTAATGAGCAGTTCTTC.

This chain links TRBV5-6 with TRBJ1-3; 11 positions match TRBD1. Germline V gene data show CDR1 as SGHDT and CDR2 as YYEEEE. The CDR3 loop spans 16 amino acids. V gave up 3 bases and J gave up 0 bases; unmatched junction bases: 2. The CDR3 here is CASSSGTGGSGNTIYF. The CDR3 DNA follows: TGTGCCAGCAGCTCAGGGACAGGGGGCTCTGGAAACACCATATATTTT.

V is TRBV2 and J is TRBJ1-4; a weak D match, TRBD1 (6 bases). Germline CDR1 is SNHLY and CDR2 is FYNNEI. Trimming took 1 base from V and 8 from J, leaving 17 bases between them. CDR3 size: 16 residues. CDR3 amino acids: CASSEGGQSVLEKLFF. In DNA, the CDR3 is TGTGCCAGCAGTGAAGGGGGACAATCGGTCTTGGAAAAACTGTTTTTT.

The J gene is TRBJ2-3, the V gene TRBV7-2, with D tentatively TRBD2 (6 bases). V lost 2 bases to trimming and J lost 6 bases, with 12 bases between them. The CDR3 is 14 residues long. CDR1 and CDR2 (germline): SGHTA, FQGNSA. CDR3 sequence: CASSLLGSTDTQYF. The DNA for the CDR3 is TGTGCCAGCAGCTTACTCGGGAGTACGGATACGCAGTATTTT.

V is TRBV6-6 and J is TRBJ1-2; D ambiguous. Trimming left V 6 bases short and J 0 bases short, with 5 bases between. Per germline, CDR1 MNHNY and CDR2 SVGAGI (reference sequence). The CDR3 sequence is 12 residues long. The CDR3 DNA is TGTGCCAGCAGCGGGGCTAACTATGGCTACACCTTC. As protein: CASSGANYGYTF.

The chain is built from TRBV30 and TRBJ1-4; no definite D call. The V gene lost 2 bases and the J gene lost 0 bases, with 7 bases spanning the gap. This CDR3 contains 14 residues. Germline V gene lookup returns CDR1 GTSNPN and CDR2 SVGIG (reference sequence). The CDR3 protein is CAWSYSSTNEKLFF. In nucleotides, the CDR3 is TGTGCCTGGAGTTACTCGTCAACTAATGAAAAACTGTTTTTT.

The chain carries TRBV29-1 and TRBJ2-3; D is unresolved. Germline assignment: CDR1 SQVTM and CDR2 ANQGSEA. Between the trimmed V and J ends, which lost 5 bases and 1 base, there was a span of 10 bases. This CDR3 has 13 residues. CDR3 region: CSVLEERTDTQYF. The CDR3 DNA sequence: TGCAGCGTTCTAGAGGAGCGCACAGATACGCAGTATTTT.

The chain is built from TRBV19 and TRBJ2-7, with 9 bases aligning to TRBD1. Germline V lookup: CDR1 LNHDA, CDR2 SQIVND (reference sequence). The length of the CDR3 is 15 residues. The trim removed 3 bases at V and 5 bases at J, leaving 8 bases unmatched. The CDR3 reads CASSIPGQGNDEQYF. Written as DNA, the CDR3 is TGTGCCAGTAGTATCCCGGGACAGGGAAACGACGAGCAGTACTTC.

The chain recombines TRBV30 with TRBJ2-3; tentatively, D is TRBD2 (5 bases). With 1 base removed from V and 7 bases from J, the gap between germline ends came to 9 bases. CDR1 GTSNPN and CDR2 SVGIG come from the germline V gene (reference sequence). CDR3 length: 12 amino acids. CDR3 residues: CAWSERGYTQYF. The CDR3 DNA reads TGTGCCTGGAGTGAACGGGGATATACGCAGTATTTT. Looking up the rest from reference TRBV30 and TRBJ2-3 gives the full variable domain: SQTIHQWPATLVQPVGSPLSLECTVEGTSNPNLYWYRQAAGRGLQLLFYSVGIGQISSEVPQNLSASRPQDRQFILSSKKLLLSDSGFYLCAWSERGYTQYFGPGTRLTVL.

The chain joins TRBV7-7 to TRBJ2-5, with 7 positions matching TRBD2. Germline V gene sequence: CDR1 SSHAT, CDR2 FNYEAQ (reference sequence). V shed 2 bases and J 5 bases; nucleotides not matched to a gene: 5. The length of the CDR3 is 14 residues. CDR3 amino acids: CASSLIGGGETQYF. CDR3 DNA sequence: TGTGCCAGCAGCTTAATCGGGGGAGGGGAGACCCAGTACTTC.

The chain has TRBV27 and TRBJ1-5, with D hard to call. Germline CDR1 and CDR2: MNHEY and SMNVEV (reference sequence). The V end was cut by 0 bases, the J end by 5 bases, with 14 bases between. CDR3 length: 16 amino acids. The CDR3 is CASSLSAPLQDQPQHF. The CDR3 nucleotides are TGTGCCAGCAGTTTATCGGCCCCTCTTCAAGATCAGCCCCAGCATTTT.

V is TRBV4-3 and J is TRBJ1-2; D gene uncertain. Trimming took off 0 bases at V and 5 bases at J, with 13 bases between the two ends. Germline CDR1 LGHNA, CDR2 YSLEER. There are 15 residues in the CDR3. The CDR3 is CASSQESSVPYGYTF. For the CDR3, the DNA is TGCGCCAGCAGCCAAGAGAGCTCCGTCCCTTATGGCTACACCTTC.

J is TRBJ2-1 and V is TRBV7-6, with TRBD2 matching over 11 bases. The CDR3 contains 14 residues. The germline CDR1 and CDR2 sequences are SGHVS and FNYEAQ. V was clipped by 8 bases and J by 3 bases; unmatched bases: 3. CDR3 protein: CASSGTSGYNEQFF. The CDR3 coding sequence is TGTGCCAGCTCCGGGACTAGCGGCTACAATGAGCAGTTCTTC.

The chain has TRBV7-9 and TRBJ2-5, with TRBD2 identical over 13 bases. Germline CDR1 reads SEHNR; CDR2 reads FQNEAQ (reference sequence). This CDR3 region has 16 residues. Losses at the gene ends were 2 bases for V and 2 bases for J; bases not matched to a gene: 2. CDR3 nucleotide sequence: TGTGCCAGCAGCTTAAGACTAGCGGGAGGACAAGAGACCCAGTACTTC. Translation gives CASSLRLAGGQETQYF.

This clone appeared a single time. The chain recombines TRBV5-4 with TRBJ2-7; TRBD2 might be the D (7 bases). Trimming took off 4 bases at V and 7 bases at J, with 18 bases between the two ends. This CDR3 contains 14 residues. Germline V gene lookup returns CDR1 SGHNT and CDR2 YYREEE (reference sequence). The CDR3, as DNA: TGTGCCAGCAGCGCCGGAGGGGGGGCTATGGAGCAGTACTTC. Translation gives CASSAGGGAMEQYF.

A single count supports this clone. The gene calls are TRBV27 and TRBJ2-1; 7 nucleotides agree with TRBD2. Unmatched junction bases numbered 4, after V lost 7 bases and J lost 7 bases. The CDR3 extends over 12 amino acids. The germline CDR1 and CDR2 sequences are MNHEY and SMNVEV (reference sequence). The CDR3, as DNA: TGTGCCAGCACCGGAGCGGGAAATGAGCAGTTCTTC. The encoded protein is CASTGAGNEQFF.

The chain joins TRBV7-2 to TRBJ2-7, with TRBD1 matching over 12 bases. The germline CDR1 and CDR2 sequences are SGHTA and FQGNSA. CDR3 length equals 14 residues. Trimming cost V 2 bases and J 6 bases; bases outside gene matches: 2. The CDR3 DNA is TGTGCCAGCAGCTTAAGGGACAGGGGGCTCGAGCAGTACTTC. This codes for CASSLRDRGLEQYF. Full variable domain (rest looked up from reference TRBV7-2 and TRBJ2-7): GAGVSQSPSNKVTEKGKDVELRCDPISGHTALYWYRQSLGQGLEFLIYFQGNSAPDKSGLPSDRFSAERTGGSVSTLTIQRTQQEDSAVYLCASSLRDRGLEQYFGPGTRLTVT.